The rows below give T cell receptor beta chains drawn from one sample of a study of CD8+CD57+ T cells in acquired aplastic anemia. TCRdb re-called the reads through MiXCR, storing one row per CDR3 protein. The sample yields about 150,000 distinct CDR3 sequences, about 54% seen once. Sequenced: sorted CD4+, CD8+, or CD8+CD57+ T cells (not recorded which) from PBMCs. The receptors originated from a human donor with aplastic anemia. CDR3s include the opening cysteine and the closing phenylalanine or tryptophan. D genes are given only for firm matches. Some rows mark clone size as missing; the rest say once, few, many or name a class of expanded clone.

clone_size	d_call	j_call	v_call	cdr3_nt	cdr3_aa
few	-	TRBJ2-7	TRBV10-2	TGTGCCAGCAGTTATTCGAACGAGCAGTACTTC	CASSYSNEQYF
few	TRBD2	TRBJ2-2	TRBV27	TGTGCCAGCAGCCGACTAGCGGGGGGGGACACCGGGGAGCTGTTTTTT	CASSRLAGGDTGELFF
many	-	TRBJ2-7	TRBV7-9	TGTGCCAGCAGCCCCGCGGGCCGGCAGCGCGAGCAGTACTTC	CASSPAGRQREQYF
-	-	TRBJ2-7	TRBV7-9	TGTGCCAGCAGTCCTTGGACGGCCGTCATCGGGCAGTACTTC	CASSPWTAVIGQYF
-	-	TRBJ1-4	TRBV2	TGTGCCAGCAGTGTGGATACAACTAATGAAAAACTGTTTTTT	CASSVDTTNEKLFF
many	-	TRBJ2-4	TRBV9	TGTGCCAGCAGCGGAACCGCCACAGGGGAGGGGTACTTC	CASSGTATGEGYF
once	TRBD2	TRBJ2-5	TRBV7-2	TGCGCCAGCAGCGATAGCGGGGCGGGGGAGACCCAGTACTTC	CASSDSGAGETQYF
-	-	TRBJ2-1	TRBV15	TGTGCCACCAGCAGCACGCGAGGGAGGCAGTTCTTC	CATSSTRGRQFF
few	TRBD1	TRBJ2-5	TRBV7-2	TGTGCCAGCAGCTTCGGACAGGGTGAGGAGACCCAGTACTTC	CASSFGQGEETQYF
many	-	TRBJ2-2	TRBV11-3	TGTGCCAGCAGCCCGCAAGGGTCCGCCGGGGAGCTGTTTTTT	CASSPQGSAGELFF
many	-	TRBJ1-1	TRBV13	TGTGCCAGCAGCTCCACCCGGCAGGGGAACACTGAAGCTTTCTTT	CASSSTRQGNTEAFF
few	-	TRBJ1-1	TRBV24-1	TGTGCCACCAGTGATTTGTCGGGGGTCACTGAAGCTTTCTTT	CATSDLSGVTEAFF
few	TRBD2	TRBJ2-1	TRBV20-1	TGCAGTGCTAGAACTTCGGGGGGTTCTTACAATGAGCAGTTCTTC	CSARTSGGSYNEQFF
-	TRBD1	TRBJ1-1	TRBV11-2	TGTGCCAGCAGCTTATCATCTACAGGGGGGACTGAAGCTTTCTTT	CASSLSSTGGTEAFF
many	-	TRBJ2-3	TRBV7-6	TGTGCCAGCAGCCCCCTGCCGGGGCGGACCACAGATACGCAGTATTTT	CASSPLPGRTTDTQYF
-	-	TRBJ2-3	TRBV15	TGTGCCACCAGCCTCCGGGAATTCACAGATACGCAGTATTTT	CATSLREFTDTQYF
many	-	TRBJ1-5	TRBV12-5	TGTGCTAGTGGTCCCCCCAATCAGCCCCAGCATTTT	CASGPPNQPQHF
many	-	TRBJ2-5	TRBV2	TGTGCCAGCACCCCATACGGGGTTTCGGGGACCCAGTACTTC	CASTPYGVSGTQYF
-	-	TRBJ1-2	TRBV7-2	TGTGCCAGCAGCTTAATGCAAAGCTATGGCTACACCTTT	CASSLMQSYGYTF
-	-	TRBJ1-1	TRBV7-8	TGTGCCAGCAGCTTCCAATACCGAACTGAAGCTTTCTTT	CASSFQYRTEAFF
-	-	TRBJ2-6	TRBV24-1	TGTGCCACCAGTCGAAACGGGGTTTCTGGCCTGACTTTC	CATSRNGVSGLTF
-	TRBD1	TRBJ2-7	TRBV5-1	TGCGCCAGCAGCGTTACAGGGGTAAATCCCTACGAGCAGTACTTC	CASSVTGVNPYEQYF
-	-	TRBJ2-7	TRBV24-1	TGTGCCACCAGTGCGTCGCTCCGGGCAGCCGAGCAGTACTTC	CATSASLRAAEQYF
-	-	TRBJ2-7	TRBV7-2	TGTGCCAGCAGGGGCTATCCGGGTCCCCAGTACTTC	CASRGYPGPQYF
-	-	TRBJ2-7	TRBV6-1	TGTGCCAGCAGTGAAGCCGAGCGGTCCTACGAGCAGTACTTC	CASSEAERSYEQYF
-	TRBD1	TRBJ1-2	TRBV24-1	TGTGCCACCAGTGATTCTGACAGGGGGGATGTCTACACCTTC	CATSDSDRGDVYTF
few	-	TRBJ1-6	TRBV19	TGTGCCAGTAGTATAAACGGCGATTCACCCCTCCACTTT	CASSINGDSPLHF
-	TRBD2	TRBJ2-7	TRBV4-2	TGTGCCAGCAGCCAAGATCGTCCCGGGACTAGCGGGCGATTATACGAGCAGTACTTC	CASSQDRPGTSGRLYEQYF
-	-	TRBJ1-4	TRBV18	TGTGCCAGCTCATTCGGGACGGGTGCAACTAATGAAAAACTGTTTTTT	CASSFGTGATNEKLFF
-	-	TRBJ2-1	TRBV2	TGTGCCAGCAGTGGGAGGGTTGTCGGATCCTACAATGAGCAGTTCTTC	CASSGRVVGSYNEQFF
-	-	TRBJ2-3	TRBV9	TGTGCCAGCAGCTTATTCCCAAATACGCAGTATTTT	CASSLFPNTQYF
many	TRBD1	TRBJ2-5	TRBV7-6	TGTGCCAGCAGCTTAGCAGTAGGGGACAGGGGGGAGACCCAGTACTTC	CASSLAVGDRGETQYF
-	TRBD1	TRBJ1-1	TRBV6-1	TGTGCCAGCGGAAACCGGGACAGCAACACTGAAGCTTTCTTT	CASGNRDSNTEAFF
-	TRBD1	TRBJ1-2	TRBV7-3	TGTGCCAGCAGCTCCGGGACAGGTGCGGGCTACACCTTC	CASSSGTGAGYTF
-	-	TRBJ2-3	TRBV6-1	TGTGCCAGCACCCCTAGCGTGTCAGATACGCAGTATTTT	CASTPSVSDTQYF